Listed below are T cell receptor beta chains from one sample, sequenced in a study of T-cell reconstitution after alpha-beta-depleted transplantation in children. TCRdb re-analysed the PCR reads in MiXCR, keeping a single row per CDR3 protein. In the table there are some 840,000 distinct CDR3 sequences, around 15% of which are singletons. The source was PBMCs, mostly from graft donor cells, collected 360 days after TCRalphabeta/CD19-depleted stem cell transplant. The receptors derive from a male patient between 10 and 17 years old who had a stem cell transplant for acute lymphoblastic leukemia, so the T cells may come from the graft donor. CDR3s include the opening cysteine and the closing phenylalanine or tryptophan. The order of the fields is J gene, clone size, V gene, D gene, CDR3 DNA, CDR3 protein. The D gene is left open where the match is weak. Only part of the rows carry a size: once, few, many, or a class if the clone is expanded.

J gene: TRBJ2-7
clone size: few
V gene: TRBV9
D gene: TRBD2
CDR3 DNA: TGTGCCAGCAGCGTAGGGCTTAGCGGGACCTACGAGCAGTACTTC
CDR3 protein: CASSVGLSGTYEQYF

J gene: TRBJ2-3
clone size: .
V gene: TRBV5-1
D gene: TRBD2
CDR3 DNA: TGCGCCAGCAGCTTAAAGCGGGGGCTTGACACAGATACGCAGTATTTT
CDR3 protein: CASSLKRGLDTDTQYF

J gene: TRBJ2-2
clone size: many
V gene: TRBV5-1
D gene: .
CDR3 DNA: TGCGCCAGCTCAGCGACCGGGGAGCTGTTTTTT
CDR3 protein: CASSATGELFF

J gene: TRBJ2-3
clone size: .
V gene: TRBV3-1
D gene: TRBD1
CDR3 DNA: TGTGCCAGCAGCCCTGACAGGGGATGGACAGATACGCAGTATTTT
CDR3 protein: CASSPDRGWTDTQYF

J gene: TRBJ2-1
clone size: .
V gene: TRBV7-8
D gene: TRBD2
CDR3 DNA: TGTGCCAGCAGCTTAGTCGCGGCGGGGGGTTCAAATGAGCAGTTCTTC
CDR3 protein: CASSLVAAGGSNEQFF

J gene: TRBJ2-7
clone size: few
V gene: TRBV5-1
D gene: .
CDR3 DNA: TGCGCCAGCAGCTTGAGTCTCCAGGGAACCTACGAGCAGTACTTC
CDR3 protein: CASSLSLQGTYEQYF

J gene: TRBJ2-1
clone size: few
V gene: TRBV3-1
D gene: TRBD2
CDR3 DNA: TGTGCCAGCAGCCGATTGACTAGCGGGAGTGGGAGTGAGCAGTTCTTC
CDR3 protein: CASSRLTSGSGSEQFF

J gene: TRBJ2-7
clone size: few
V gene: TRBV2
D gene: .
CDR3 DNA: TGTGCCAGCAGAGTCTTCGACGAGCAGTACTTC
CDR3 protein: CASRVFDEQYF

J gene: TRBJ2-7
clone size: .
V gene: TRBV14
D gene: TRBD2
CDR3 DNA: TGTGCCAGCAGCCACCAGCCAGCGGGAGGTTCCTACGAGCAGTACTTC
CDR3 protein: CASSHQPAGGSYEQYF

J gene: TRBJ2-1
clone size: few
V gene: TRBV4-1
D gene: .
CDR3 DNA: TGCGCCAGCAGCCAAGTTTATCGCGGGACCGGCTCCTACAATGAGCAGTTCTTC
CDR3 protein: CASSQVYRGTGSYNEQFF

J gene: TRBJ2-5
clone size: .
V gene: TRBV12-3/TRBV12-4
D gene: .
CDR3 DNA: TGTGCCAGCAGCCCGCCCCGCTTCCCCGGGGAGACCCAGTACTTC
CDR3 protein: CASSPPRFPGETQYF

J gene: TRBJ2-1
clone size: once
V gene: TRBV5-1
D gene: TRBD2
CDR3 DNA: TGCGCCAGCAGCTTGGATACACTCGGGAGGCCAGGGTACAATGAGCAGTTCTTC
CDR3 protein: CASSLDTLGRPGYNEQFF

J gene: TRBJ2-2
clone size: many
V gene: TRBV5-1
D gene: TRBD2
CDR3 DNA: TGCGCCAGCAACCGACTAGCGGGAAACACCGGGGAGCTGTTTTTT
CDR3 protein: CASNRLAGNTGELFF

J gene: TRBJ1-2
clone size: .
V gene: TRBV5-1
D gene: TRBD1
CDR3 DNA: TGCGCCAGCAGCCTAGGACAGGGTATAGGCGCGATTGGCTACACCTTC
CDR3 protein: CASSLGQGIGAIGYTF

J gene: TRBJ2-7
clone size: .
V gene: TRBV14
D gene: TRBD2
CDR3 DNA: TGTGCCAGCAGCCAAGATGGTAGCGGGAGCTACGAGCAGTACTTC
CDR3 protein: CASSQDGSGSYEQYF

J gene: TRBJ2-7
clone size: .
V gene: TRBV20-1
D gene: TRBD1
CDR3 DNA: TGCAGTGCTAGAGAGGGGCTCGAACCGGGACAGGGTTATTACGAGCAGTACTTC
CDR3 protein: CSAREGLEPGQGYYEQYF